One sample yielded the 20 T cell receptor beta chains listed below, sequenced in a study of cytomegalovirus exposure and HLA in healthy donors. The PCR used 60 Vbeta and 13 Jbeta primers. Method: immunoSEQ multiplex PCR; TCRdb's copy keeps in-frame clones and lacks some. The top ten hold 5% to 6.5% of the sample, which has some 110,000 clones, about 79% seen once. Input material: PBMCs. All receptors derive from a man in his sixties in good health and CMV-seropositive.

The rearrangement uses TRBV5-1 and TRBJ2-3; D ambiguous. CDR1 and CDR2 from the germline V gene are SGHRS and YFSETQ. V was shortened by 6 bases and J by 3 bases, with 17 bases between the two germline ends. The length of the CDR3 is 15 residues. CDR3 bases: TGCGCCAGCACCAAAGCCCCGACTGAGACAGATACGCAGTATTTT. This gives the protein CASTKAPTETDTQYF.

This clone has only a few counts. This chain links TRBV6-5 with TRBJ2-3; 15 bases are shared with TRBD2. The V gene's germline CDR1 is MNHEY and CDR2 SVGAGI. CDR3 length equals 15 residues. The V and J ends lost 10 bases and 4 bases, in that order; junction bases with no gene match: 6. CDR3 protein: CAIEWTSGGADTQYF. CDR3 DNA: TGTGCCATCGAATGGACTAGCGGGGGGGCAGATACGCAGTATTTT.

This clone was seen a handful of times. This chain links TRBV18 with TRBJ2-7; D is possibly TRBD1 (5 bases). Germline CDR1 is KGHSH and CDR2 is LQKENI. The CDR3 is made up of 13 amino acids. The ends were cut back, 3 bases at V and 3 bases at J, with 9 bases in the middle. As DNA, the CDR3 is TGTGCCAGCTCACCCCAAGACAGCTACGAGCAGTACTTC. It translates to CASSPQDSYEQYF.

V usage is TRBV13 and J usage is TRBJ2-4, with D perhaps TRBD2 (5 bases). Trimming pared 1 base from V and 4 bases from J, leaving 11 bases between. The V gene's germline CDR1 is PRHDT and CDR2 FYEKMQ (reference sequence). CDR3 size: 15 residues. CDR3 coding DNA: TGTGCCAGCAGCTTAGCGGAGGAGACTAAAAACATTCAGTACTTC. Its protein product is CASSLAEETKNIQYF.

CDR3 in DNA: TGTGCCAGCAGCTTAGAAATACAGGGCGGTGGCTACACCTTC. As protein: CASSLEIQGGGYTF. This chain joins TRBV7-9 and TRBJ1-2; TRBD1 is a possible D gene (6 bases). The V and J ends lost 1 base and 7 bases respectively, with 13 bases between them. Germline CDR1 SEHNR, CDR2 FQNEAQ (reference sequence). This CDR3 region has 14 residues.

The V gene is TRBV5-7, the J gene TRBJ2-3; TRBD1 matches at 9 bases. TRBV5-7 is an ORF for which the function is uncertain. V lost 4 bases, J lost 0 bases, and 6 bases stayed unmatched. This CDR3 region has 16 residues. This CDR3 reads CASSPGQGRSTDTQYF. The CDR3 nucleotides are TGTGCCAGCAGCCCGGGACAGGGCCGTAGCACAGATACGCAGTATTTT.

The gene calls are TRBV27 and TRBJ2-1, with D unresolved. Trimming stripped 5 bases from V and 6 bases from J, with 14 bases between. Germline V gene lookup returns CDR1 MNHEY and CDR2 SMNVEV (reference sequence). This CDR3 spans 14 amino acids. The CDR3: CASSPSPRGNEQFF. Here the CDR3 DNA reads TGTGCCAGCAGTCCCTCCCCTAGAGGCAATGAGCAGTTCTTC.

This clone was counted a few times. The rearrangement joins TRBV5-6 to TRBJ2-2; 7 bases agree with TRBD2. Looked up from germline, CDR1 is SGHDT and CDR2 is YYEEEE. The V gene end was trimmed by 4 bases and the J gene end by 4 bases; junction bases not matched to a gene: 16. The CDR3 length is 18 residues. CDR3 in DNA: TGTGCCAGCAGCACGCTACCCTTAGCGGGTTCGGGCACCGGGGAGCTGTTTTTT. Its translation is CASSTLPLAGSGTGELFF.

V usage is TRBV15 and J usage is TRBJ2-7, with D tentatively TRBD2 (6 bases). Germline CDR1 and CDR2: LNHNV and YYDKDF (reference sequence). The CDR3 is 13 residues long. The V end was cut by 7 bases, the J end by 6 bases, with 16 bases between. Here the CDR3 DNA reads TGTGCCACCACGGAGGGGCCCAAATCCGAGCAGTACTTC. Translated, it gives CATTEGPKSEQYF.

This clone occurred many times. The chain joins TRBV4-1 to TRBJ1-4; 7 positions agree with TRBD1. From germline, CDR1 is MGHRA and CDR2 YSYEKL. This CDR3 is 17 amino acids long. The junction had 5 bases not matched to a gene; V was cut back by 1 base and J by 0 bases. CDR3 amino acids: CASSQGQGIATNEKLFF. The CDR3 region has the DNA TGCGCCAGCAGCCAAGGACAGGGCATTGCAACTAATGAAAAACTGTTTTTT.

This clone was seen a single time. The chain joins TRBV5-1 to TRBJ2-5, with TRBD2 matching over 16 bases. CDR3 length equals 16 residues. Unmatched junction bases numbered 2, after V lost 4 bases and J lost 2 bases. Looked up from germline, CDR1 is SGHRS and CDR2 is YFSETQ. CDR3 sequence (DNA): TGCGCCAGCAGCAAGGGACTAGCGGGGGGGCAAGAGACCCAGTACTTC. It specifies CASSKGLAGGQETQYF.

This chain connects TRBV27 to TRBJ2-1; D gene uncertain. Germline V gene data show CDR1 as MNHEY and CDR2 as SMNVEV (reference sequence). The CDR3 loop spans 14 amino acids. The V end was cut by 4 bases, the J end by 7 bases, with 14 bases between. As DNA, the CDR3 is TGTGCCAGCAGTTCCATACTTACCGGGAATGAGCAGTTCTTC. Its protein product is CASSSILTGNEQFF.

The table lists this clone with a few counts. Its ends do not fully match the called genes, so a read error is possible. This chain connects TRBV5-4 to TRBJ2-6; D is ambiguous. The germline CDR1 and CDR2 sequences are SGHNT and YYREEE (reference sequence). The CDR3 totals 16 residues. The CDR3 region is CASSQDRGSGANVLTF. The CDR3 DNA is TGCGCCAGCAGCCAAGATAGAGGCTCTGGGGCCAACGTCCTGACTTTC.

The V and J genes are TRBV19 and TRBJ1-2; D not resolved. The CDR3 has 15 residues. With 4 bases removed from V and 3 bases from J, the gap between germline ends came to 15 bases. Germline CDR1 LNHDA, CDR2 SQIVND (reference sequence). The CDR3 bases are TGTGCCAGTAGTACCCGGGTCTCAGCTGACTATGGCTACACCTTC. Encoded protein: CASSTRVSADYGYTF.

In nucleotides, the CDR3 is TGCGCCAGCAGCTTAGGGGAGGACACTGAAGCTTTCTTT. Amino acid sequence: CASSLGEDTEAFF. The chain joins TRBV5-1 to TRBJ1-1; perhaps TRBD1 as D (5 bases). From germline, CDR1 is SGHRS and CDR2 YFSETQ. Trimming removed 2 bases at V and 3 bases at J, with 8 bases between. The CDR3 runs to 13 residues.

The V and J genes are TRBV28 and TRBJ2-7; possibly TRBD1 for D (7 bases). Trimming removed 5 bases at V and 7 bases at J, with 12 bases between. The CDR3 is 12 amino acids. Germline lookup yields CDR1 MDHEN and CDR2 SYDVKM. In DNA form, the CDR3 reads TGTGCCAGCAGTCGACAGGGACTTGAGCAGTACTTC. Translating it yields CASSRQGLEQYF. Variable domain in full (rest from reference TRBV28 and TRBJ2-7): DVKVTQSSRYLVKRTGEKVFLECVQDMDHENMFWYRQDPGLGLRLIYFSYDVKMKEKGDIPEGYSVSREKKERFSLILESASTNQTSMYLCASSRQGLEQYFGPGTRLTVT.

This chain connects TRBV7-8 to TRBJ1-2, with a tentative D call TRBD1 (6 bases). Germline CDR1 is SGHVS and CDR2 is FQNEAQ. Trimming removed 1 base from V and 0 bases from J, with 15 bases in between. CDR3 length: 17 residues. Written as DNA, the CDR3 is TGTGCCAGCAGCTTAGAGGTCCGGGACACCTCTAACTATGGCTACACCTTC. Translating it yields CASSLEVRDTSNYGYTF. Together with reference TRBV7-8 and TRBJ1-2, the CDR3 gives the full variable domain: GAGVSQSPRYKVAKRGQDVALRCDPISGHVSLFWYQQALGQGPEFLTYFQNEAQLDKSGLPSDRFFAERPEGSVSTLKIQRTQQEDSAVYLCASSLEVRDTSNYGYTFGSGTRLTVV.

Here the CDR3 reads CASSAWTSGVSGANVLTF. The CDR3 coding sequence is TGTGCCAGCAGCGCTTGGACTAGCGGGGTCTCTGGGGCCAACGTCCTGACTTTC. The chain couples TRBV7-9 to TRBJ2-6; 12 bases are a match to TRBD2. CDR1 is SEHNR, CDR2 FQNEAQ, per germline (reference sequence). This CDR3 comprises 18 residues. The V gene end was trimmed by 5 bases and the J gene end by 0 bases; junction bases not matched to a gene: 5.

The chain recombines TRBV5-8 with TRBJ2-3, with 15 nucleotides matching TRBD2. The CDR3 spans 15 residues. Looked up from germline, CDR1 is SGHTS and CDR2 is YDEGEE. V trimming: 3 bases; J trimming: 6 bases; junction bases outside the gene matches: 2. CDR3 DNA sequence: TGTGCCAGCAGCTCCGGGACTAGCGGGGGGGATACGCAGTATTTT. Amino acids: CASSSGTSGGDTQYF.

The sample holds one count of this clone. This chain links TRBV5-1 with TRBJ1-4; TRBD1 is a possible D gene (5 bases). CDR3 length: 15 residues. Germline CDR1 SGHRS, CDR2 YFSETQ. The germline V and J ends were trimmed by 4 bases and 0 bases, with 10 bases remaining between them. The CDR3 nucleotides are TGCGCCAGCAGCCCCTTGACAGCAACTAATGAAAAACTGTTTTTT. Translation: CASSPLTATNEKLFF.